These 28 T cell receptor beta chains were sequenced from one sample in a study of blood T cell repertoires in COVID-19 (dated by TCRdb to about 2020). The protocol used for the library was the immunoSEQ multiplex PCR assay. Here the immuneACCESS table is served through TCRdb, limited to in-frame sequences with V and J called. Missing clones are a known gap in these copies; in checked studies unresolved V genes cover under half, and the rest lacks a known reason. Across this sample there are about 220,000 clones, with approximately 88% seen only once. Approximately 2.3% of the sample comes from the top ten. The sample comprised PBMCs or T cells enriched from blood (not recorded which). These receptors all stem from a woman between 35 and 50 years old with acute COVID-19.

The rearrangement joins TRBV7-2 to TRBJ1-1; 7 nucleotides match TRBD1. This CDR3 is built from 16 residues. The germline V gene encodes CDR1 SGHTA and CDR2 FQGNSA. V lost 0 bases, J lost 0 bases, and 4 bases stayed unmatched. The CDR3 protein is CASSLARTGVNTEAFF. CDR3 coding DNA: TGTGCCAGCAGCTTAGCCCGGACAGGAGTGAACACTGAAGCTTTCTTT. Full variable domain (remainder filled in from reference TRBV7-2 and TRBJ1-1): GAGVSQSPSNKVTEKGKDVELRCDPISGHTALYWYRQSLGQGLEFLIYFQGNSAPDKSGLPSDRFSAERTGGSVSTLTIQRTQQEDSAVYLCASSLARTGVNTEAFFGQGTRLTVV.

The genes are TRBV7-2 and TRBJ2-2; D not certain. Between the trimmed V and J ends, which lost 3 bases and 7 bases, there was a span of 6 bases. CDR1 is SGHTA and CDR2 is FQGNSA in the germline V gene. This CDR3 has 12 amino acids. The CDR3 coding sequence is TGTGCCAGCAGCTTCCGACTCGGGGAGCTGTTTTTT. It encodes CASSFRLGELFF.

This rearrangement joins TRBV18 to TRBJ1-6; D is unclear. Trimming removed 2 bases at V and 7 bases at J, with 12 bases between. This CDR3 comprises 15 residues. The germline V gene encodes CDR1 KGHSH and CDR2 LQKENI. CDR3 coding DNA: TGTGCCAGCTCACCAGTCGAGGGTGGGAATTCACCCCTCCACTTT. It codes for CASSPVEGGNSPLHF.

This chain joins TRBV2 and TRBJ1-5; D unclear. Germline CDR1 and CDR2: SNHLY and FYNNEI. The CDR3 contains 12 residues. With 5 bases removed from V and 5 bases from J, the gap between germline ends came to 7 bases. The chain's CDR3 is CASSTVDQPQHF. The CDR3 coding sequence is TGTGCCAGCAGTACGGTCGATCAGCCCCAGCATTTT.

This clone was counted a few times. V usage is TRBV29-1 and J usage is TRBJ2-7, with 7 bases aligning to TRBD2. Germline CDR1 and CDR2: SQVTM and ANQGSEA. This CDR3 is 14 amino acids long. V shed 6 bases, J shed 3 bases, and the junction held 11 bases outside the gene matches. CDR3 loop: CSVAEHGGGYEQYF. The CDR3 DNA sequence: TGCAGCGTAGCTGAGCATGGGGGGGGCTACGAGCAGTACTTC.

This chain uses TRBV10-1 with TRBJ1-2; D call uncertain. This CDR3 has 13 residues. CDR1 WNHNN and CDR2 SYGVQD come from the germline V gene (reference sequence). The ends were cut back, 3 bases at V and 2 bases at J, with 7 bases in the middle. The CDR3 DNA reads TGCGCCAGCAGTGATTCTTTCAACTATGGCTACACCTTC. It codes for CASSDSFNYGYTF.

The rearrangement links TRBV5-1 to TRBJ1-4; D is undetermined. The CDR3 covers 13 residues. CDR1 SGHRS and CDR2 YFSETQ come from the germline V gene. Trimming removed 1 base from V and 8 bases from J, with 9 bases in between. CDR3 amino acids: CASSLRTGEKLFF. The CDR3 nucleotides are TGCGCCAGCAGCTTGCGGACGGGGGAAAAACTGTTTTTT.

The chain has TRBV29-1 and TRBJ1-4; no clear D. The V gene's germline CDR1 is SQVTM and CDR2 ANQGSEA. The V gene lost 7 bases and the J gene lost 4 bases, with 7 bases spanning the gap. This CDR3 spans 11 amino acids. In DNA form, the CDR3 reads TGCAGCGCGAGAGATAATGAAAAACTGTTTTTT. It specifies CSARDNEKLFF.

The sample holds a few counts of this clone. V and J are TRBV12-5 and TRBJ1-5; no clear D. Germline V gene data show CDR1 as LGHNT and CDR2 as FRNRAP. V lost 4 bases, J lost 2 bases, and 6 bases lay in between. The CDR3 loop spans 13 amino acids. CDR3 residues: CASGWVGNQPQHF. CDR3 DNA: TGTGCTAGTGGTTGGGTCGGCAATCAGCCCCAGCATTTT.

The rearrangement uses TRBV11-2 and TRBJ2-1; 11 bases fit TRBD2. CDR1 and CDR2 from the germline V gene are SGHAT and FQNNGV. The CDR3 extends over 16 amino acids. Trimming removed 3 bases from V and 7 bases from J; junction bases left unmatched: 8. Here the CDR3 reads CASSFTLAGGRNEQFF. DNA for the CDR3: TGTGCCAGCAGCTTCACATTAGCGGGGGGGAGGAATGAGCAGTTCTTC.

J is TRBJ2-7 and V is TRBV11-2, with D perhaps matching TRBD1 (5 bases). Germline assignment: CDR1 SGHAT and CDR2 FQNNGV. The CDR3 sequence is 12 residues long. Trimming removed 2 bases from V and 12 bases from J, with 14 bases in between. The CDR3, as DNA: TGTGCCAGCAGCTTAAAAGGGGCGGTAATGTACGTC. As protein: CASSLKGAVMYV.

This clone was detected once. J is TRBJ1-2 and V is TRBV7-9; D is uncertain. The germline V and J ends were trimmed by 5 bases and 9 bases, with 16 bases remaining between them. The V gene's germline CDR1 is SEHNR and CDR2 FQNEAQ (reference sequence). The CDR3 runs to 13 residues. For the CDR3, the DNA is TGTGCCAGCAGCCCCTCGGGGTCTGTCAGCTACACCTTC. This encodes CASSPSGSVSYTF. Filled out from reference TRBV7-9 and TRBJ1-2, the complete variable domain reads DTGVSQNPRHKITKRGQNVTFRCDPISEHNRLYWYRQTLGQGPEFLTYFQNEAQLEKSRLLSDRFSAERPKGSFSTLEIQRTEQGDSAMYLCASSPSGSVSYTFGSGTRLTVV.

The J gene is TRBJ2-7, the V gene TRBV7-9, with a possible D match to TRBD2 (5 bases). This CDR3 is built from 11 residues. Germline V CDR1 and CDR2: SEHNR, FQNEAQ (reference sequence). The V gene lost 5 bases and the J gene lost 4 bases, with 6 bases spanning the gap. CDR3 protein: CASSRGYEQYF. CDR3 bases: TGTGCCAGCAGCCGGGGTTACGAGCAGTACTTC. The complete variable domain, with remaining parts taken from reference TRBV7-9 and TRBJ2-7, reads DTGVSQNPRHKITKRGQNVTFRCDPISEHNRLYWYRQTLGQGPEFLTYFQNEAQLEKSRLLSDRFSAERPKGSFSTLEIQRTEQGDSAMYLCASSRGYEQYFGPGTRLTVT.

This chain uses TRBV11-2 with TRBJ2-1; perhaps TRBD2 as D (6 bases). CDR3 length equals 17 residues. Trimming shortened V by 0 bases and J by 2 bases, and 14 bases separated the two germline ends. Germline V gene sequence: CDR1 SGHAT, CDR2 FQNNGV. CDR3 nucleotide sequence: TGTGCCAGCAGCTTAGATCAGGGCGGGATCGCCTACAATGAGCAGTTCTTC. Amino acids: CASSLDQGGIAYNEQFF.

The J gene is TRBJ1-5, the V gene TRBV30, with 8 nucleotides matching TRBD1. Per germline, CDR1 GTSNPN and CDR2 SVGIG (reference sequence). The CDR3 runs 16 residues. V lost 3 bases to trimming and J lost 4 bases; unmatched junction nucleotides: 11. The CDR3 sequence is CAWSAIGQGRNQPQHF. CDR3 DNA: TGTGCCTGGAGCGCAATCGGACAGGGACGAAATCAGCCCCAGCATTTT.

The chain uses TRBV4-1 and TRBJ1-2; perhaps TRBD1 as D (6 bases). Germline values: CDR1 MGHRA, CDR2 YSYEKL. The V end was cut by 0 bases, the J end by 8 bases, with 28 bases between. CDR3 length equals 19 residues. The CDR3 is CASSQESTPGHGGDNGYTF. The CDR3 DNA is TGCGCCAGCAGCCAAGAGTCGACCCCGGGACATGGGGGTGATAACGGCTACACCTTC.

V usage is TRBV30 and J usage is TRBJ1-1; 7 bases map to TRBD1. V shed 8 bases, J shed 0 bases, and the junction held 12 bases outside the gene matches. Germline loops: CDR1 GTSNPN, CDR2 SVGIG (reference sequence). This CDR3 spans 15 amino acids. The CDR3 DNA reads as TGTGCCAGCAGTCCGGGACAGAGATTGAACACTGAAGCTTTCTTT. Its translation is CASSPGQRLNTEAFF.

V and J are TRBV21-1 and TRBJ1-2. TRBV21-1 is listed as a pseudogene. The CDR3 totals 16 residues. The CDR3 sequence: CASSKGKVEVMGGYTF. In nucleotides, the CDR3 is TGTGCCAGCAGCAAAGGTAAGGTGGAGGTGATGGGCGGCTACACCTTC.

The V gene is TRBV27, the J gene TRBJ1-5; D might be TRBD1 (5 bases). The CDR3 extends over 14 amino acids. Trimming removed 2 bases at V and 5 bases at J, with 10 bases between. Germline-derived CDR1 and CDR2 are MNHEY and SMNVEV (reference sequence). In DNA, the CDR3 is TGTGCCAGCAGTTTAACGGGGGGGGATCAGCCCCAGCATTTT. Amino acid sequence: CASSLTGGDQPQHF.

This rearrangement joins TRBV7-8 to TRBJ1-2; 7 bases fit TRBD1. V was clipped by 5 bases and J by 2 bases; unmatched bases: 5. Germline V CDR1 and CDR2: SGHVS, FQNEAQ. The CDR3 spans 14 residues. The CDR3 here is CASSRPDRNYGYTF. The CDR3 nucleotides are TGTGCCAGCAGCCGCCCGGACAGGAACTATGGCTACACCTTC. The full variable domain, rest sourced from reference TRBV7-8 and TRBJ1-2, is GAGVSQSPRYKVAKRGQDVALRCDPISGHVSLFWYQQALGQGPEFLTYFQNEAQLDKSGLPSDRFFAERPEGSVSTLKIQRTQQEDSAVYLCASSRPDRNYGYTFGSGTRLTVV.

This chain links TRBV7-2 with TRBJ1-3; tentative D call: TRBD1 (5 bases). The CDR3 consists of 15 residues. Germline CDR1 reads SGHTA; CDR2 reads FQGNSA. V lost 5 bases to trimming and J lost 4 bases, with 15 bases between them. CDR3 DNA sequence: TGTGCCAGCAGCCCGCTACGGACATCGGGAAACACCATATATTTT. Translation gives CASSPLRTSGNTIYF.

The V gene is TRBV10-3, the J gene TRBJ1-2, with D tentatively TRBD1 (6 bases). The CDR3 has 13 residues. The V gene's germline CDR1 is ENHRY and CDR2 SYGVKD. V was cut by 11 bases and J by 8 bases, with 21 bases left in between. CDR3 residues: CASRPGGRGGYTF. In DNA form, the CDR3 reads TGTGCCTCCCGCCCGGGGGGCAGAGGCGGCTACACCTTC.

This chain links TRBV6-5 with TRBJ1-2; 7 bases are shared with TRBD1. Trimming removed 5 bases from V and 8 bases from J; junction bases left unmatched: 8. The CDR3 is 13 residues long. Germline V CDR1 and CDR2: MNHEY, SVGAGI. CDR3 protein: CASSTDRARGYTF. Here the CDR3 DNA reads TGTGCCAGCAGTACCGACAGGGCAAGGGGCTACACCTTC.

The CDR3 here is CASSFRLGGPVETQYF. CDR3 sequence (DNA): TGTGCCAGCAGCTTTCGGTTGGGGGGGCCGGTAGAGACCCAGTACTTC. The chain links TRBV11-3 to TRBJ2-5, with a tentative D call TRBD2 (7 bases). V was clipped by 3 bases and J by 4 bases, with 18 bases between them. Germline V gene data show CDR1 as SGHNT and CDR2 as YENEEA. The CDR3 sequence is 16 residues long.

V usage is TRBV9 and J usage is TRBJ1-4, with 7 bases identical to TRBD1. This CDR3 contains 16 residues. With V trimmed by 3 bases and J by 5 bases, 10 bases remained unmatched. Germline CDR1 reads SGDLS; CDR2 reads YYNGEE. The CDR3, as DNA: TGTGCCAGCAGCGCCGTTTCCGGGACAGTGAATGAAAAACTGTTTTTT. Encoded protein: CASSAVSGTVNEKLFF.

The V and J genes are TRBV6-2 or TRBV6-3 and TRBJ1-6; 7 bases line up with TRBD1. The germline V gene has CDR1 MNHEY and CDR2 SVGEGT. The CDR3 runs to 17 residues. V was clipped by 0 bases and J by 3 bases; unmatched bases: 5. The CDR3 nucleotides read TGTGCCAGCAGTTACTCGAGTGGGGACAGCTATAATTCACCCCTCCACTTT. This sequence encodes CASSYSSGDSYNSPLHF.

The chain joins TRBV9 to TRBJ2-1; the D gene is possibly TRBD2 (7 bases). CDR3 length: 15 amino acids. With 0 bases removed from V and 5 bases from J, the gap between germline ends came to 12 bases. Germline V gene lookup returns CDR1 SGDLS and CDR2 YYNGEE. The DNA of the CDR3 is TGTGCCAGCAGCGTAGCGGGGGGCCACGACAATGAGCAGTTCTTC. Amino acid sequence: CASSVAGGHDNEQFF.

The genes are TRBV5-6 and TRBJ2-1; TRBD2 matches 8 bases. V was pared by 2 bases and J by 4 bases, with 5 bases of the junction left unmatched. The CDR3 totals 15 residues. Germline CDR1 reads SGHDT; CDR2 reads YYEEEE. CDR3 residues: CASSLIQRGYNEQFF. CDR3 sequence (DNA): TGTGCCAGCAGCTTAATCCAGCGGGGGTACAATGAGCAGTTCTTC.